These T cell receptor beta chains were read from a single sample in a study of cytomegalovirus exposure and HLA in healthy donors. Here immunoSEQ multiplex PCR was the method, and the copy in TCRdb shows in-frame clones only, minus some. The data contain about 200,000 clones, 65% to 85% of them singletons. Sequencing was carried out using PBMCs. All receptors come from a man between 18 and 35 years old in good health and CMV-seronegative. CDR3s leave out the opening cysteine and the closing phenylalanine or tryptophan. For some rows the clone size is stated as once, few or many, or as a class when expanded; others skip it.

V	length	J	size	CDR3
TRBV7-6	11	TRBJ2-1	NA	ASTSGNLNEQF
TRBV18	15	TRBJ2-1	NA	ASSPPSGGAIGNEQF
TRBV28	13	TRBJ2-7	NA	ASSFAGGPGSEQY
TRBV15	12	TRBJ1-1	NA	ATSSDGGDRIAF
TRBV10-3	12	TRBJ2-7	once	AISGSTGPYEQY
TRBV29-1	10	TRBJ2-7	NA	SVVGARYEQY
TRBV19	12	TRBJ2-7	NA	ASSIRGQPYEQY
TRBV11-2	13	TRBJ1-5	NA	ASSRGDTSYQPQH
TRBV11-3	13	TRBJ2-3	NA	ASSLDRSSTDTQY
TRBV7-8	13	TRBJ2-2	NA	ASSLVTGDTGELF